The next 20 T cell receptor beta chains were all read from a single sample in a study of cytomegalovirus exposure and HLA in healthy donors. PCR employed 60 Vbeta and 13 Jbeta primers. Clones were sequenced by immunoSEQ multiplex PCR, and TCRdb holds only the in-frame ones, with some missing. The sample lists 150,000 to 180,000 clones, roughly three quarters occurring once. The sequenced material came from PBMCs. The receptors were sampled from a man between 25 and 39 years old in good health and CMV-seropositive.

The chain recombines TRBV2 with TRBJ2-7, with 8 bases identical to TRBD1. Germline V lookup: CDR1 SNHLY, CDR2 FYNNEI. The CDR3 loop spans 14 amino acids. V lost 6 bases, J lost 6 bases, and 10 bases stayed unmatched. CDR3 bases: TGTGCCAGCAGGAGCGGTGGACAGGGCTTCGAGCAGTACTTC. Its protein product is CASRSGGQGFEQYF.

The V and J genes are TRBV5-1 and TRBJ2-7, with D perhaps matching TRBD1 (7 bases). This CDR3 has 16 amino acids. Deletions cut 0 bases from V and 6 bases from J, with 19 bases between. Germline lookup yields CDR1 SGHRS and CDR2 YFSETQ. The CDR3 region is CASSLDVFGQGGEQYF. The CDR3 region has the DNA TGCGCCAGCAGCTTGGATGTATTCGGGCAGGGGGGCGAGCAGTACTTC.

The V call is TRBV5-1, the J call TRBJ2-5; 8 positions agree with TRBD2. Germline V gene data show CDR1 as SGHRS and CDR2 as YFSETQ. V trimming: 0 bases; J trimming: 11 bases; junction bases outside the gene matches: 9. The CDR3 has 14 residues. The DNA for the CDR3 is TGCGCCAGCAGCTTGGAAGCGGGAGTCGGAGAGCAGTACTTC. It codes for CASSLEAGVGEQYF.

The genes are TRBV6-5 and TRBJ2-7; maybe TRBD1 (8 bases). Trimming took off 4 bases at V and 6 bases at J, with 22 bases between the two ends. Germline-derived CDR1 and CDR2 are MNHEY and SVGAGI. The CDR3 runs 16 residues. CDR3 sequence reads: CASSSIPGGGGGEQYF. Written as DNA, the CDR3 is TGTGCCAGCAGTTCTATCCCAGGGGGCGGGGGCGGCGAGCAGTACTTC.

CDR3 in amino acids: CASSIGDTSNYGYTF. The CDR3 DNA is TGTGCCAGTAGTATTGGGGACACATCTAACTATGGCTACACCTTC. The rearrangement joins TRBV19 to TRBJ1-2; D is perhaps TRBD1 (6 bases). The V and J ends lost 3 bases and 0 bases respectively, with 11 bases between them. This CDR3 spans 15 amino acids. Germline V gene sequence: CDR1 LNHDA, CDR2 SQIVND (reference sequence). The complete variable domain, with remaining parts taken from reference TRBV19 and TRBJ1-2, reads DGGITQSPKYLFRKEGQNVTLSCEQNLNHDAMYWYRQDPGQGLRLIYYSQIVNDFQKGDIAEGYSVSREKKESFPLTVTSAQKNPTAFYLCASSIGDTSNYGYTFGSGTRLTVV.

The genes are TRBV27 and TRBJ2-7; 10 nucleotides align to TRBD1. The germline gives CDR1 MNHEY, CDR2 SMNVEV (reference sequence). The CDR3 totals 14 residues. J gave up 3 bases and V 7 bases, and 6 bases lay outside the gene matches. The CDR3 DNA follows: TGTGCCAGCAAGGAGGGACAGGGGCTCTACGAGCAGTACTTC. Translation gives CASKEGQGLYEQYF.

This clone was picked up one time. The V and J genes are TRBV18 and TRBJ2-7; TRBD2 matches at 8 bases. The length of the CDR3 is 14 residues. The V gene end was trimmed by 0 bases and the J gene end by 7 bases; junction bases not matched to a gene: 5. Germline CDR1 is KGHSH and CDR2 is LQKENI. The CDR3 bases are TGTGCCAGCTCACCACCCGGGGGGGCATGGGAGCAGTACTTC. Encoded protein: CASSPPGGAWEQYF.

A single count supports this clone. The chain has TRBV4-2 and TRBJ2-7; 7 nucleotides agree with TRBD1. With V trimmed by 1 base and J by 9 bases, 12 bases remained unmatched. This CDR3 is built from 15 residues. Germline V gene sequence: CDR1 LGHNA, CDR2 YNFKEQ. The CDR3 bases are TGTGCCAGCAGCCAAGCATGGGGGACAGCCGAGAGGCAGTACTTC. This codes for CASSQAWGTAERQYF.

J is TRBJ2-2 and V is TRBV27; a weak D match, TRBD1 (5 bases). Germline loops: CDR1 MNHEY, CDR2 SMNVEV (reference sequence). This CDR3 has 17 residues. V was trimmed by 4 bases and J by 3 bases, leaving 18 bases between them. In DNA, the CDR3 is TGTGCCAGCAGTTCCCCATCGAGCAGGGTTGACACCGGGGAGCTGTTTTTT. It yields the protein CASSSPSSRVDTGELFF.

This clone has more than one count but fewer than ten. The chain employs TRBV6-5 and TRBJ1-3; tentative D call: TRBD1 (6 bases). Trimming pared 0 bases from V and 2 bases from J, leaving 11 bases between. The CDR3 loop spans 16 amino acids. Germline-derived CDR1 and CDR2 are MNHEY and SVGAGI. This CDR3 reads CASSYSVQGTGNTIYF. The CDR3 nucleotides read TGTGCCAGCAGTTACTCGGTGCAGGGGACTGGAAACACCATATATTTT.

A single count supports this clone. CDR3 sequence: CASSDVGGYGSPLHF. The CDR3 DNA reads as TGTGCCAGCAGTGATGTGGGGGGTTACGGCTCACCCCTCCACTTT. V gene TRBV6-1 combines with J gene TRBJ1-6, with a weak D call TRBD1 (5 bases). In germline, CDR1 is MNHNS, CDR2 SASEGT. There are 15 residues in the CDR3. V was clipped by 3 bases and J by 10 bases, with 16 bases between them.

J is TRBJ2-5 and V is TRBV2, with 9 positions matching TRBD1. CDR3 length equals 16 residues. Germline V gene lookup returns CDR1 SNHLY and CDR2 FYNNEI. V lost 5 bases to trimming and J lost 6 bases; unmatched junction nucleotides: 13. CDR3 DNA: TGTGCCAGCAGTCCCGGGACAGGGTATGGAATAAAGACCCAGTACTTC. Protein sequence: CASSPGTGYGIKTQYF.

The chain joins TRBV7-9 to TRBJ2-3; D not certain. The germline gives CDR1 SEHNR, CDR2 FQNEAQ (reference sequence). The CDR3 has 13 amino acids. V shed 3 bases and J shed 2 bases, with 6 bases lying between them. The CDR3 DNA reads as TGTGCCAGCAGCTTTTATCCCACAGATACGCAGTATTTT. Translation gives CASSFYPTDTQYF.

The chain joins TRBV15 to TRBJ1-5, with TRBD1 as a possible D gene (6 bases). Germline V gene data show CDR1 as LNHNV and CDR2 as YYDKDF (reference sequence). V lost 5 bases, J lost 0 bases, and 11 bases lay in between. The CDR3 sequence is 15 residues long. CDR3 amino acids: CATSAQTGSNQPQHF. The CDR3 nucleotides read TGTGCCACCAGCGCCCAGACAGGTAGCAATCAGCCCCAGCATTTT.

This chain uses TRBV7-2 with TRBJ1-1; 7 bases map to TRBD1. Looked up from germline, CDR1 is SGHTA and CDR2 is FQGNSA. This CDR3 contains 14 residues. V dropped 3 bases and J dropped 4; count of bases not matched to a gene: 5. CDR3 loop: CASSFGQDGTEAFF. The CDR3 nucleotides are TGTGCCAGCAGCTTCGGACAGGATGGCACTGAAGCTTTCTTT.

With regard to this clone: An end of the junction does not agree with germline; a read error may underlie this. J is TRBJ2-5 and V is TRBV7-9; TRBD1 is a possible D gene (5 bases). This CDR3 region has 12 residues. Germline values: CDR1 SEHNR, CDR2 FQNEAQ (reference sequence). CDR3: CASSLTGSAPNF. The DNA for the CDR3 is TGTGCCAGCAGCCTAACAGGCTCCGCTCCCAACTTC.

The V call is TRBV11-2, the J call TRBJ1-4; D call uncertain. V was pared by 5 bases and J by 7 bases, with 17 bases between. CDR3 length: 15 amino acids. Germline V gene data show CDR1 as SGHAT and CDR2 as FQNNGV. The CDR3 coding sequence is TGTGCCAGCAGCCTGGCACAGTTGCTCCCTGAAAAACTGTTTTTT. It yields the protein CASSLAQLLPEKLFF.

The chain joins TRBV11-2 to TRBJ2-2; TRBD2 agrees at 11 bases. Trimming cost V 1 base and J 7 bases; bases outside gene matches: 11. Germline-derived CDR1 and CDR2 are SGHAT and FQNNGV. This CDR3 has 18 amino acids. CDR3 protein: CASSLGLAGLGVGGELFF. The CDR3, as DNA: TGTGCCAGCAGCTTAGGACTAGCGGGACTCGGAGTTGGCGGGGAGCTGTTTTTT.

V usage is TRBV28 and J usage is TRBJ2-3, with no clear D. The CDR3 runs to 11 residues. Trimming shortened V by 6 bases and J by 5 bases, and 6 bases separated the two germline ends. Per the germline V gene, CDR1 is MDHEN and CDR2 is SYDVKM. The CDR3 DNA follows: TGTGCCAGCAGGAGCCAAGATACGCAGTATTTT. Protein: CASRSQDTQYF.

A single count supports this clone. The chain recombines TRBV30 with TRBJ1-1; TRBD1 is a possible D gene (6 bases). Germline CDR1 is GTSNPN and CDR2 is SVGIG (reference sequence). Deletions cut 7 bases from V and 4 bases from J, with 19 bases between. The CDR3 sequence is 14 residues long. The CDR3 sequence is CAFTRGGASTEAFF. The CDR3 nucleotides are TGTGCCTTCACACGGGGGGGGGCGAGCACTGAAGCTTTCTTT.